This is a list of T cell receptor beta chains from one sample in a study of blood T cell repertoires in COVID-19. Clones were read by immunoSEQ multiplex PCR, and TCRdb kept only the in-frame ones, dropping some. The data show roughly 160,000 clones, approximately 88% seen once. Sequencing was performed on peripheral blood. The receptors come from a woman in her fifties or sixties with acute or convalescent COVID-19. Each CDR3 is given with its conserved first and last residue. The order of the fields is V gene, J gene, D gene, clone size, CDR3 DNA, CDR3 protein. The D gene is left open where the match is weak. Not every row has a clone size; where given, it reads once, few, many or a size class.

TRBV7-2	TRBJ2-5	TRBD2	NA	TGTGCCAGCAGCCCCGGGACTAGCGTAGCGGAGACCCAGTACTTC	CASSPGTSVAETQYF
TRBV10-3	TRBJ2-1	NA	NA	TGTGCCATCAGTGACCTACAGGGTGGCGAGCAGTTCTTC	CAISDLQGGEQFF
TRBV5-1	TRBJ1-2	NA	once	TGCGCCAGCAGCCCGACAGCTAACTATGGCTACACCTTC	CASSPTANYGYTF
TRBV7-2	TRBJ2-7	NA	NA	TGTGCCAGCAGCTTGAACGGCGGCTCCTACGAGCAGTACTTC	CASSLNGGSYEQYF
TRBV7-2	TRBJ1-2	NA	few	TGTGCCAGCAGCTTAGGCCGGAACTATGGCTACACCTTC	CASSLGRNYGYTF
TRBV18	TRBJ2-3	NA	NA	TGTGCCAGCTCACGGGCCGAAGGCACAGATACGCAGTATTTT	CASSRAEGTDTQYF
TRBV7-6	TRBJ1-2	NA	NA	TGTGCCAGCAGCTTAGCCCAAGGGGCGGATGGCTACACCTTC	CASSLAQGADGYTF
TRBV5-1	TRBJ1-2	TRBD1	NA	TGCGCCAGCAGCCCCGACGGACAGGGGCCCTATGGCTACACCTTC	CASSPDGQGPYGYTF
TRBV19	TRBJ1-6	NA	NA	TGTGCCAGTAGTATGGTTCTGGGGGCGAGTAATTCACCCCTCCACTTT	CASSMVLGASNSPLHF
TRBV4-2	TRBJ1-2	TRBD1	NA	TGTGCCAGCAGCCAAGATTTAAACAGGGGAACAGGGCCCTATGGCTACACCTTC	CASSQDLNRGTGPYGYTF
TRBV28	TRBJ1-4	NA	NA	TGTGCCGGGAGGGCTGCAACTAATGAAAAACTGTTTTTT	CAGRAATNEKLFF
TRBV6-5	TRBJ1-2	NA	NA	TGTGCCAGCAGTTACTCCGAGTTCTATGGCTACACCTTC	CASSYSEFYGYTF
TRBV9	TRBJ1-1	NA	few	TGTGCCAGCAGCCCCCGGGAGGGAGCGCGCACTGAAGCTTTCTTT	CASSPREGARTEAFF
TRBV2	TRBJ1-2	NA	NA	TGTGCCAGCAGTGAACAAGCCTTCTCTGGCTACACCTTC	CASSEQAFSGYTF
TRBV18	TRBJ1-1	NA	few	TGTGCCAGCTCACCGCCGGGGGGTAACACTGAAGCTTTCTTT	CASSPPGGNTEAFF
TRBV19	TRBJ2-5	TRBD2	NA	TGTGCCAGTAGGTCCGGTGGGGGGGGATCGGGAGAGACCCAGTACTTC	CASRSGGGGSGETQYF
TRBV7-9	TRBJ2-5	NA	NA	TGTGCCAGCAGCTTAAGTAGGACAGTCCAAGAGACCCAGTACTTC	CASSLSRTVQETQYF
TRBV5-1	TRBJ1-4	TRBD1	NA	TGCGCCAGCCGAGGGGGGACAGGGGTCGAAAAACTGTTTTTT	CASRGGTGVEKLFF
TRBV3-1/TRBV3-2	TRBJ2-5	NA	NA	TGTGCCAGCAGCCAAGCCCGGTCGGCGGGTTTAGAGACCCAGTACTTC	CASSQARSAGLETQYF
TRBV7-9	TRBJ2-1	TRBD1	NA	TGTGCCAGCAGCCCGGGACAGGGAACCTACAATGAGCAGTTCTTC	CASSPGQGTYNEQFF
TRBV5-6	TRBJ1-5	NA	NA	TGTGCCAGCAGCTTGCGGTCACCCTTTAGCAATCAGCCCCAGCATTTT	CASSLRSPFSNQPQHF
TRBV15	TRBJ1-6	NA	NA	TGTGCCACCAGCAGAGAGCCAGGGAATCCCTATAATTCACCCCTCCACTTT	CATSREPGNPYNSPLHF
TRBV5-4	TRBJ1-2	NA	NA	TGTGCCAGCAGCCGGCGGGGGGGTGCGCTGTATGGCTACACCTTC	CASSRRGGALYGYTF
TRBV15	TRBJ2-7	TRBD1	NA	TGTGCCACCAGAAAACCGGGACAGGGGGCCTACGAGCAGTACTTC	CATRKPGQGAYEQYF
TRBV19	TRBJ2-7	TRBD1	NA	TGTGCCATAGGGGACAGGCCAACCTACGAGCAGTACTTC	CAIGDRPTYEQYF
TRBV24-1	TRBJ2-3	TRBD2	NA	TGTGCCACCAGTGATCCCTGGGACGGCCGACTTCCGGATAGCGGGGGGCGACCAGATACGCAGTATTTT	CATSDPWDGRLPDSGGRPDTQYF
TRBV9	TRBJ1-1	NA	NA	TGTGCCAGCACCTCCTTTGGGTCGGCGGGGAACACTGAAGCTTTCTTT	CASTSFGSAGNTEAFF
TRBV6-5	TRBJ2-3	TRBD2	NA	TGTGCCAGCAATAGGGCGGGGGGCACAGATACGCAGTATTTT	CASNRAGGTDTQYF
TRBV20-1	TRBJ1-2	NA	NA	TGCAGTGCTCAGGGAAGGAATGGCTACACCTTC	CSAQGRNGYTF
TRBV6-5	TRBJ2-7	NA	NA	TGTGCCAGCAGACCAGACAAGGCCTACGAGCAGTACTTC	CASRPDKAYEQYF
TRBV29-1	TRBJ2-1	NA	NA	TGCAGCCTTCGCGGGCGGCTTAGCGATGAGCAGTTCTTC	CSLRGRLSDEQFF
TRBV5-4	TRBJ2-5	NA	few	TGTGCCAGCAGCCGGGAGACACTCCTAAAGACGGAGACCCAGTACTTC	CASSRETLLKTETQYF
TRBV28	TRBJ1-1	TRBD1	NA	TGTGCCAGCAGCCGAACAGGGGGCCGCACTGAAGCTTTCTTT	CASSRTGGRTEAFF
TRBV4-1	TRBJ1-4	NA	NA	TGCGCCAGCAGCCGAACGGCAGGTGAAAAACTGTTTTTT	CASSRTAGEKLFF
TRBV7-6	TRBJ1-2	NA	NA	TGTGCCAGCAGCTTACAGGCGAACTATGGCTACACCTTC	CASSLQANYGYTF
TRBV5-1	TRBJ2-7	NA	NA	TGCGCCAGCAGCGACTCCGGGACAAGTTCCTACGAGCAGTACTTC	CASSDSGTSSYEQYF
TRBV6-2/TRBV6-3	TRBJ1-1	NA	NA	TGTGCCAGCAGTTTTGGACAGTTGAACACTGAAGCTTTCTTT	CASSFGQLNTEAFF
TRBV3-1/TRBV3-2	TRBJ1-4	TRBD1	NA	TGTGCCAGCAGCCATAGGACAGGTTCAAATGAAAAACTGTTTTTT	CASSHRTGSNEKLFF
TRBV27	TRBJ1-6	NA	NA	TGTGCCAGCAGTTTAACGGGAACAGATAATTCACCCCTCCACTTT	CASSLTGTDNSPLHF
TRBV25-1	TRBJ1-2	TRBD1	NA	TGTGCCAGCGCCCCCGGGACAGGAGTCTATGGCTACACCTTC	CASAPGTGVYGYTF
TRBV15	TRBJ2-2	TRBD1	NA	TGTGCCACCAGCAGAGAAGGGACAGGGAAGGACGGGGAGCTGTTTTTT	CATSREGTGKDGELFF
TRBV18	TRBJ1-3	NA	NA	TGTGCCAGCTCACCCGCGGTTGGAAACACCATATATTTT	CASSPAVGNTIYF
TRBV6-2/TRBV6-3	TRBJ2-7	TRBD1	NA	TGTGCCAGCAGTCCCACAGGGACAGCCGGCTACGAGCAGTACTTC	CASSPTGTAGYEQYF
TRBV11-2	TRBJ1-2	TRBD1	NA	TGTGCCAGCAGCCTGCGAATGGGACAGGGGTATGGCTACACCTTC	CASSLRMGQGYGYTF
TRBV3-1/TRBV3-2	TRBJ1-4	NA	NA	TGTGCCAGCAGGAACAGGGCCTGGGGTGAAAAACTGTTTTTT	CASRNRAWGEKLFF
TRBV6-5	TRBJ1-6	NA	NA	TGTGCCAGCAGTTCACAGGGAACAAATTCACCCCTCCACTTT	CASSSQGTNSPLHF
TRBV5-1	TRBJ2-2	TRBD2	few	TGCGCCAGCAGCTTGGATGGGCGGGGGGCCACCGGGGAGCTGTTTTTT	CASSLDGRGATGELFF
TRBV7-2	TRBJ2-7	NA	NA	TGTGCCAGCAGCTTAGTGGGTAGCGATTACGAGCAGTACTTC	CASSLVGSDYEQYF
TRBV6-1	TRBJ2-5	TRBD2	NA	TGTGCCAGCAGTGAGGCGGGGGGCCTCGAGACCCAGTACTTC	CASSEAGGLETQYF
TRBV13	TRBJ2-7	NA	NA	TGTGCCAGCAGCTTACGCTCCGAGGGAAAGCAGTACTTC	CASSLRSEGKQYF
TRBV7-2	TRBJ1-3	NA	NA	TGTGCCAGCAGCCCAGACACGCTTCACTCTGGAAACACCATATATTTT	CASSPDTLHSGNTIYF
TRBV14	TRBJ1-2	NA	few	TGTGCCAGCAGCAACAGGGACCCCAGGGATGGCTACACCTTC	CASSNRDPRDGYTF
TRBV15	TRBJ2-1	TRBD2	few	TGTGCCACCAGCTCGGGGGGGAGCTCCTACAATGAGCAGTTCTTC	CATSSGGSSYNEQFF
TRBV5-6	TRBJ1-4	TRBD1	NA	TGTGCCAGCAGCTGGAGGACAGGGGATAATGAAAAACTGTTTTTT	CASSWRTGDNEKLFF
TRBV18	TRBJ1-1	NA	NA	TGTGCCAGCTCACTCCAGGACAGTCAAACTGAAGCTTTCTTT	CASSLQDSQTEAFF
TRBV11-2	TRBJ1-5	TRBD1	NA	TGTGCCAGCAGCGCGGGACAGGGGTGGCGGCAGCCCCAGCATTTT	CASSAGQGWRQPQHF
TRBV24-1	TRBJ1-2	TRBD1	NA	TGTGCCACCAGTGGGACAGGGGTAAGCTACACCTTC	CATSGTGVSYTF
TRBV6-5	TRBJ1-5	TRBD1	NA	TGTGCCAGCCGCCCCCCCGGACAGGGCTATCAGCCCCAGCATTTT	CASRPPGQGYQPQHF